The subject of this entry is one T cell receptor (beta chain). The record originates from a study of CD8+CD57+ T cells in acquired aplastic anemia. The CDR3 runs to 13 residues. With 4 bases removed from V and 6 bases from J, the gap between germline ends came to 14 bases. The germline CDR1 and CDR2 sequences are GTSNPN and SVGIG (reference sequence). Profiles of TCR beta VDJ and CDR3 were generated from a genomic DNA template. TCRdb re-derived calls from the reads in MiXCR, one entry per CDR3 protein. The profile shows some 180,000 distinct CDR3 sequences, under 55% of them singletons. The sequenced sample consisted of sorted CD4+, CD8+, or CD8+CD57+ T cells (not recorded which) from PBMCs. This sequence joins TRBV30 and TRBJ2-3; D remains unclear. The receptor was isolated from a human donor in good health. CDR3 amino acids: CAWKGLGKDTQYF. The CDR3 nucleotides are TGTGCCTGGAAAGGTTTAGGGAAGGATACGCAGTATTTT. Looking up the rest from reference TRBV30 and TRBJ2-3 gives the full variable domain: SQTIHQWPATLVQPVGSPLSLECTVEGTSNPNLYWYRQAAGRGLQLLFYSVGIGQISSEVPQNLSASRPQDRQFILSSKKLLLSDSGFYLCAWKGLGKDTQYFGPGTRLTVL.